This TCR beta chain was captured in a study of T-cell reconstitution after alpha-beta-depleted transplantation in children. Deletions cut 4 bases from V and 0 bases from J, with 22 bases between. The CDR3 length is 18 residues. In germline, CDR1 is SGHRS, CDR2 YFSETQ. This clonotype was seen ten or more times. Unique molecular identifiers were incorporated into the prepared TCRbeta library. In TCRdb, the PCR reads were re-called with MiXCR into one record per CDR3 protein. Of fewer than 450,000 distinct CDR3 sequences in the sample, about 16% were seen once. This rearrangement joins TRBV5-1 to TRBJ1-1, with D uncertain. The specimen comprised PBMCs, mostly from graft donor cells, sampled 360 days after TCRalphabeta/CD19-depleted stem cell transplant. The TCR comes from a male patient aged 2-10 years who had a stem cell transplant for acute lymphoblastic leukemia, so the T cells may come from the graft donor. CDR3 protein: CASSLGIPGGGLNTEAFF. CDR3 coding DNA: TGCGCCAGCAGCCTGGGTATTCCGGGTGGCGGATTGAACACTGAAGCTTTCTTT.